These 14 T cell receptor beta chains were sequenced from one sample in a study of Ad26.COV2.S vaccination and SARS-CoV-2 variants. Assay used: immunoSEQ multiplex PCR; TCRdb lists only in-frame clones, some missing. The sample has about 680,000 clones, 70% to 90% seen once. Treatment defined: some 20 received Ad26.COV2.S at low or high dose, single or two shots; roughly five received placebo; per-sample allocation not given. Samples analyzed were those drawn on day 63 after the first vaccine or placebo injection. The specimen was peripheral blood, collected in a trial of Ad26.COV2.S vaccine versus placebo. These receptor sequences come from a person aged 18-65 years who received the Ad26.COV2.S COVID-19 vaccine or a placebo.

The CDR3, as DNA: TGTGCCAGCAGCTTGGGAGGTAGCGGGGGGCCCTTGACCGAGCAGTACTTC. It yields the protein CASSLGGSGGPLTEQYF. J is TRBJ2-7 and V is TRBV5-4; TRBD2 aligns across 10 bases. J was trimmed by 6 bases and V by 0 bases; bases with no gene match: 12. Germline-derived CDR1 and CDR2 are SGHNT and YYREEE (reference sequence). The CDR3 has 17 residues. The full variable domain, completed using reference TRBV5-4 and TRBJ2-7, is ETGVTQSPTHLIKTRGQQVTLRCSSQSGHNTVSWYQQALGQGPQFIFQYYREEENGRGNFPPRFSGLQFPNYSSELNVNALELDDSALYLCASSLGGSGGPLTEQYFGPGTRLTVT.

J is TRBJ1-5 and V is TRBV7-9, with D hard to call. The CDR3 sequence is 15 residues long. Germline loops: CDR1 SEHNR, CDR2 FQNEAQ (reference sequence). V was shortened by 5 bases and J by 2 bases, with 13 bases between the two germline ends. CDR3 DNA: TGTGCCAGCAGCCCCTCAGGCGGTGGCAATCAGCCCCAGCATTTT. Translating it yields CASSPSGGGNQPQHF.

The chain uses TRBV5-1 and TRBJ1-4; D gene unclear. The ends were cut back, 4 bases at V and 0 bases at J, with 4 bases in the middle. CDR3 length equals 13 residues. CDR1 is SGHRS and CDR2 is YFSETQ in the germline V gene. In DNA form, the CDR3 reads TGCGCCAGCAGCCCATCAACTAATGAAAAACTGTTTTTT. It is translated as CASSPSTNEKLFF.

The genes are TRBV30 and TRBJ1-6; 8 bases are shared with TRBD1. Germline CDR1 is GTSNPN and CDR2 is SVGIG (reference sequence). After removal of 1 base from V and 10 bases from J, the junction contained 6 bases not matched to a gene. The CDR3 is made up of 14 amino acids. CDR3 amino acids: CAWSDRTGKSPLHF. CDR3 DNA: TGTGCCTGGAGTGACAGGACAGGGAAATCACCCCTCCACTTT.

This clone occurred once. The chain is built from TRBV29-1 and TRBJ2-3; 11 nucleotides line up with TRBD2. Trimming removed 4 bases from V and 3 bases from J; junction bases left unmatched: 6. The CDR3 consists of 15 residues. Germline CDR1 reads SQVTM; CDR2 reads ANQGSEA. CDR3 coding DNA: TGCAGCGTTGGCGCTAGCGGGAGGAATACAGATACGCAGTATTTT. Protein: CSVGASGRNTDTQYF.

Written as DNA, the CDR3 is TGTGCCAGCAGCTCCTTAGCCGTTCCACACCAAGAGACCCAGTACTTC. Protein sequence: CASSSLAVPHQETQYF. The V call is TRBV9, the J call TRBJ2-5; D is uncertain. Trimming pared 4 bases from V and 0 bases from J, leaving 16 bases between. The CDR3 is 16 amino acids. The germline gives CDR1 SGDLS, CDR2 YYNGEE.

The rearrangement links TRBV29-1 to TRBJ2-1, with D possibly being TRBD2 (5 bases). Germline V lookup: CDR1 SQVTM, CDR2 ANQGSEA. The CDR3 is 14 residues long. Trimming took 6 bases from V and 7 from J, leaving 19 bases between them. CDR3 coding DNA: TGCAGCGTCCGTGGACTGGGTCTACAGAATGAGCAGTTCTTC. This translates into CSVRGLGLQNEQFF.

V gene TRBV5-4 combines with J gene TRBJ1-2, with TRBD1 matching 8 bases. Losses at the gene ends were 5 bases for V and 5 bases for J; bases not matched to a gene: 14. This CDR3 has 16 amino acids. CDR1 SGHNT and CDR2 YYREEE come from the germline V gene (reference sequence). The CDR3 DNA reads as TGTGCCAGCAGAAGGGTACCAGGGGGCTTGGGATATGGCTACACCTTC. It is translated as CASRRVPGGLGYGYTF.

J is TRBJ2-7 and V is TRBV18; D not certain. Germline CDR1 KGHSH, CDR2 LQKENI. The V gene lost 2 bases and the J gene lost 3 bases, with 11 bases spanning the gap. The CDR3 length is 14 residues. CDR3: CASSPGLEDYEQYF. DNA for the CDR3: TGTGCCAGCTCACCAGGGCTGGAAGACTACGAGCAGTACTTC. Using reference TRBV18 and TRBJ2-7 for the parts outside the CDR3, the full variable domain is NAGVMQNPRHLVRRRGQEARLRCSPMKGHSHVYWYRQLPEEGLKFMVYLQKENIIDESGMPKERFSAEFPKEGPSILRIQQVVRGDSAAYFCASSPGLEDYEQYFGPGTRLTVT.

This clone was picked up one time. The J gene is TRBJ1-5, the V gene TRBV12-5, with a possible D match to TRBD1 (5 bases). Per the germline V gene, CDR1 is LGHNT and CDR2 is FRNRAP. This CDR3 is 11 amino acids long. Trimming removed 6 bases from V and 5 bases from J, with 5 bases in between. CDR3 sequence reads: CASGRDQPQHF. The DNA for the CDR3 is TGTGCTAGTGGCAGGGATCAGCCCCAGCATTTT.

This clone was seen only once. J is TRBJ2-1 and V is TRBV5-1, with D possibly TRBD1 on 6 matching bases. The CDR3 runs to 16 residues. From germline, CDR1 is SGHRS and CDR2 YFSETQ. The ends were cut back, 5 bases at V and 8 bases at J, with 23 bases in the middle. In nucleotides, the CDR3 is TGCGCCAGCAGTGTAGGGGTCGGGACACCTTTCGATGAGCAGTTCTTC. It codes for CASSVGVGTPFDEQFF.

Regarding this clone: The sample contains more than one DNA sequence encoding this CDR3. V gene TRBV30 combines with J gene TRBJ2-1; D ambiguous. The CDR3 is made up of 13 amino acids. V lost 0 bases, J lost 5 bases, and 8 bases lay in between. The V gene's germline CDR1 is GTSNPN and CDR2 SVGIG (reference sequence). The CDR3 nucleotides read TGTGCCTGGAGTGTACGAACAGACAATGAGCAGTTCTTC. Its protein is CAWSVRTDNEQFF.

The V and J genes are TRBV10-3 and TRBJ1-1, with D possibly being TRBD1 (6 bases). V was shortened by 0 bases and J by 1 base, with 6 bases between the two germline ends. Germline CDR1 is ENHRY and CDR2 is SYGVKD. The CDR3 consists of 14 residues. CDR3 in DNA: TGTGCCATCAGTGAGTCGGGACAGAACACTGAAGCTTTCTTT. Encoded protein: CAISESGQNTEAFF.

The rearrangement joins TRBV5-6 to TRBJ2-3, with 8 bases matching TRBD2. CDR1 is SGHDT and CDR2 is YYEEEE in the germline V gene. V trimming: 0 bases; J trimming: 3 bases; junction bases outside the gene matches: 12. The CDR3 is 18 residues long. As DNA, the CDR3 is TGTGCCAGCAGCTTGGACTTTCGACGGGGGGGCCGTACAGATACGCAGTATTTT. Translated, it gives CASSLDFRRGGRTDTQYF.